The 15 T cell receptor beta chains listed next were all sequenced from one sample in a study of OX40 agonist ivuxolimab in advanced cancers. Sequencing used immunoSEQ multiplex PCR; TCRdb keeps in-frame clones, though not all of them. The repertoire holds more than 80,000 clones, approximately 93% seen once, with over 0.2% in the top ten. The source was CD4+ or CD8+ T cells sorted from blood, collected in a trial of the OX40 agonist ivuxolimab. Source of these receptors: an adult with an advanced solid tumor such as melanoma, head and neck, liver or kidney cancer.

This clone came up a few times. The chain recombines TRBV4-1 with TRBJ1-2, with D perhaps TRBD1 (6 bases). The CDR3 is made up of 16 amino acids. Trimming removed 0 bases at V and 0 bases at J, with 11 bases between. In germline, CDR1 is MGHRA, CDR2 YSYEKL. The CDR3 nucleotides read TGCGCCAGCAGCCAAGATTCAGCAGGGGCTAACTATGGCTACACCTTC. The encoded protein is CASSQDSAGANYGYTF.

CDR3 residues: CASSLPGAGSYNSPLHF. For the CDR3, the DNA is TGTGCCAGCAGTTTACCGGGCGCAGGGTCCTATAATTCACCCCTCCACTTT. V and J are TRBV28 and TRBJ1-6, with a weak D call TRBD1 (5 bases). Germline CDR1 and CDR2: MDHEN and SYDVKM. This CDR3 contains 17 residues. V was trimmed by 2 bases and J by 1 base, leaving 12 bases between them.

V and J are TRBV5-1 and TRBJ2-5; D is possibly TRBD1 or TRBD2 (5 bases each). V was shortened by 4 bases and J by 2 bases, with 12 bases between the two germline ends. From germline, CDR1 is SGHRS and CDR2 YFSETQ. CDR3 length equals 14 residues. CDR3 DNA: TGCGCCAGCAGCGCGGGTGGGGCACAAGAGACCCAGTACTTC. Residues: CASSAGGAQETQYF. Full variable domain (remainder filled in from reference TRBV5-1 and TRBJ2-5): KAGVTQTPRYLIKTRGQQVTLSCSPISGHRSVSWYQQTPGQGLQFLFEYFSETQRNKGNFPGRFSGRQFSNSRSEMNVSTLELGDSALYLCASSAGGAQETQYFGPGTRLLVL.

This clone showed up just once. V usage is TRBV11-2 and J usage is TRBJ2-3, with unresolved D. Trimming removed 3 bases from V and 1 base from J, with 11 bases in between. CDR1 and CDR2 (germline): SGHAT, FQNNGV. CDR3 size: 15 residues. The CDR3 sequence is CASSFRPGGTDTQYF. The DNA for the CDR3 is TGTGCCAGCAGCTTCCGTCCTGGAGGCACAGATACGCAGTATTTT.

This clone was counted a single time. The V and J genes are TRBV7-8 and TRBJ1-5; no clear D. V was shortened by 1 base and J by 11 bases, with 9 bases between the two germline ends. The CDR3 is 12 residues long. Looked up from germline, CDR1 is SGHVS and CDR2 is FQNEAQ. The CDR3 sequence is CASSLGYGTQHF. The CDR3 nucleotides are TGTGCCAGCAGCTTAGGGTACGGGACCCAGCATTTT. Full variable domain (missing parts from reference TRBV7-8 and TRBJ1-5): GAGVSQSPRYKVAKRGQDVALRCDPISGHVSLFWYQQALGQGPEFLTYFQNEAQLDKSGLPSDRFFAERPEGSVSTLKIQRTQQEDSAVYLCASSLGYGTQHFGDGTRLSIL.

This clone has only one observation. The chain uses TRBV11-2 and TRBJ1-3; unclear D gene. The CDR3 is 15 amino acids. The germline V gene has CDR1 SGHAT and CDR2 FQNNGV. The V end was cut by 5 bases, the J end by 4 bases, with 15 bases between. The CDR3 spells CASSKVRGRGNTIYF. In DNA form, the CDR3 reads TGTGCCAGCAGCAAAGTCCGGGGTCGGGGAAACACCATATATTTT.

The rearrangement joins TRBV12-2 to TRBJ1-5. TRBV12-2 is deemed a pseudogene. The CDR3 is 16 amino acids. The CDR3 bases are TGTGCAAGTCGCTTAGAACGACCCAATCTGAAACAGCCCCAGCATTTT. Protein sequence: CASRLERPNLKQPQHF.

This CDR3 is CASSYGQGRYGYTF. The DNA for the CDR3 is TGTGCCAGCAGTTACGGTCAGGGTCGCTATGGCTACACCTTC. The chain links TRBV6-6 to TRBJ1-2, with D maybe TRBD1 (5 bases). The CDR3 has 14 amino acids. In germline, CDR1 is MNHNY, CDR2 SVGAGI (reference sequence). Deletions cut 2 bases from V and 4 bases from J, with 11 bases between.

The chain links TRBV28 to TRBJ1-4; D perhaps matches TRBD1 (5 bases). This CDR3 is 14 amino acids long. The germline V and J ends were trimmed by 0 bases and 5 bases, with 7 bases remaining between them. Germline CDR1 MDHEN, CDR2 SYDVKM. The CDR3 region has the DNA TGTGCCAGCAGTTTATGGACAGACAATGAAAAACTGTTTTTT. It translates to CASSLWTDNEKLFF.

The chain has TRBV7-2 and TRBJ2-3, with unresolved D. The germline V and J ends were trimmed by 0 bases and 7 bases, with 8 bases remaining between them. The CDR3 is 13 amino acids. Germline assignment: CDR1 SGHTA and CDR2 FQGNSA. The CDR3 nucleotides are TGTGCCAGCAGCTTAGCGGTGGCCAATACGCAGTATTTT. It encodes CASSLAVANTQYF.

V and J are TRBV4-2 and TRBJ1-5; D is possibly TRBD1 (5 bases). The CDR3 runs 16 residues. Germline assignment: CDR1 LGHNA and CDR2 YNFKEQ. V was clipped by 0 bases and J by 4 bases, with 13 bases between them. The CDR3 DNA sequence: TGTGCCAGCAGCCAAGATTCCGACAGACCGAATCAGCCCCAGCATTTT. Protein sequence: CASSQDSDRPNQPQHF.

V usage is TRBV7-2 and J usage is TRBJ2-6, with a possible D match to TRBD1 (5 bases). CDR3 length: 19 amino acids. Trimming left V 7 bases short and J 0 bases short, with 22 bases between. The V gene's germline CDR1 is SGHTA and CDR2 FQGNSA. CDR3 amino acids: CASNPLTALRGSGANVLTF. The CDR3 bases are TGTGCCAGCAACCCACTGACAGCCCTAAGGGGCTCTGGGGCCAACGTCCTGACTTTC.

The rearrangement uses TRBV7-3 and TRBJ2-1; perhaps TRBD1 as D (6 bases). V lost 5 bases, J lost 0 bases, and 17 bases lay in between. This CDR3 comprises 17 residues. From germline, CDR1 is SGHTA and CDR2 FQGTGA. CDR3 residues: CASSPKWGRSSYNEQFF. In DNA, the CDR3 is TGTGCCAGCAGCCCCAAGTGGGGGCGGAGCTCCTACAATGAGCAGTTCTTC.

The chain has TRBV16 and TRBJ1-5; D may be TRBD1 (6 bases). CDR1 is KGHSY, CDR2 FQNENV, per germline. V was pared by 4 bases and J by 3 bases, with 10 bases between. There are 14 residues in the CDR3. The CDR3 DNA sequence: TGTGCCAGCAGCCTACAGGGACCCAATCAGCCCCAGCATTTT. Its translation is CASSLQGPNQPQHF.

CDR3: CASSPGTSGSNEQFF. Here the CDR3 DNA reads TGTGCCAGCAGCCCCGGGACTAGCGGGAGCAATGAGCAGTTCTTC. This chain joins TRBV4-2 and TRBJ2-1; TRBD2 matches 14 bases. The CDR3 has 15 residues. Germline assignment: CDR1 LGHNA and CDR2 YNFKEQ. The V and J ends lost 4 bases and 6 bases, in that order; junction bases with no gene match: 2.